This T cell receptor beta chain is drawn from a study of glioma-infiltrating T cells (dated by TCRdb to the mid-2010s). General notes on the study: Glioma tissue, non-neoplastic brain tissue and matched peripheral blood mononuclear cells were used as sources from which TCR alpha- and beta-chain repertoires were sequenced. The paired cohort was made up of three low-grade glioma patients, seven to nine primary glioblastoma patients and three non-glioma patients who contributed non-neoplastic brain tissue. To measure how far tissue and blood T-cell populations diverged, each tissue-infiltrating repertoire was compared against the peripheral blood repertoire of the same patient. Findings and caveats that apply to the study as a whole: VJ-independent divergence between tissue and blood was lower than expected in non-neoplastic patients but higher than expected in all gliomas, particularly low-grade gliomas. Small numbers underpinned the group comparisons: about 8 glioblastoma patients, three low-grade glioma patients and three non-neoplastic patients. Very few CDR3 sequences were shared between tissue and blood, attributed to high CDR3 diversity and limited sampling.

TCR alpha and beta CDR3 regions were amplified with the iRepertoire nested amplicon-rescue multiplex PCR (arm-PCR) platform from RNA. For one-step reverse transcription and amplification, roughly 100-450 ng of tissue mRNA or PBMC total RNA was used as input. Following bead purification, Illumina adapters were added by a secondary multiplex PCR, and libraries between 200 and 400 bp were gel-purified. Libraries carried internal 6-nucleotide barcodes used for demultiplexing. Sequencing of the libraries was done on an Illumina MiSeq using 2x220 or 2x250 nucleotide paired-end reads. Per the authors' processing: Paired reads were merged using FLASH 1.2.11 and aligned with BWA-MEM to the GRCh37 human genome, and TRA and TRB reads were then extracted. V and J assignment used an IMGT-derived reference of cassette sequences and CDR3 motifs that included pseudogenes. Three-frame translation of reads was performed, and productive CDR3s were defined as those with a C...FGXG motif and no stop codons. Clonotypes were defined as unique combinations of V-J cassette pair and CDR3 amino acid sequence. Hamming distance filtering was applied to reads, with thresholds set by the sequence error rate of each sample in mapped regions. The public reads were reanalyzed by TCRdb: fastp trimming at Q25, MiXCR alignment, in-frame beta chains only. CDR3 protein sequences are deduplicated, and each keeps its most common genes and DNA. It is TCRdb's table, rather than the study itself, that gives the V and J calls and clone size. Across this sample there are roughly 200,000 distinct CDR3 sequences, with around 32% seen only once. Just over 20% of the sample lies in the top ten.

This clonotype was counted many times. Its antigen is currently not known. No per-base quality is available; no much larger clone lies one base away. The source of this sequence is a human donor with low-grade glioma or glioblastoma, undergoing nonglioma brain surgery, or in good health (not recorded which). Sequencing was carried out using glioma tissue, nonneoplastic brain tissue, or PBMCs (not recorded which).

The encoded CDR3 is CSVGEGFSNQPQHF. In nucleotides, the sequence is TGCAGCGTTGGAGAGGGCTTCAGCAATCAGCCCCAGCATTTT. The chain employs TRBV29-1 and TRBJ1-5, with the D gene too uncertain to name. V loses 4 bases of germline sequence and J loses 1 base, and the interval between the two ends is 11 bases. CDR1 and CDR2 were assigned from the germline V gene as SQVTM and ANQGSEA. The CDR3 goes from the cysteine to the phenylalanine over 14 residues. The sequence is cut down to CDR3 DNA, 42 bases in frame from base 1.